The 9 T cell receptor beta chains below all came from one sample that was sequenced in a study of beta chain features in type 1 diabetes. General observations from the study: Shorter TCRB CDR3s, moderately but significantly so, were found in Type 1 diabetes patients in all four CD4+ subsets.

Expressed TCRB transcripts got sequenced, as all isolated RNA was reverse transcribed. Assay: immunoSEQ multiplex PCR; the TCRdb copy retains only in-frame clones and omits some. Seen here are roughly 230,000 clones, approximately 11% observed once, and the top ten hold about 0.018%. These receptors' targets are unknown. Sequencing was carried out using naive CD4+ T cells from blood. These receptor sequences come from a man younger than 45 with type 1 diabetes.

The genes are TRBV5-4 and TRBJ2-4, with a possible D match to TRBD1 (6 bases). The CDR3 sequence is 15 residues long. The germline V gene has CDR1 SGHNT and CDR2 YYREEE (reference sequence). V gave up 3 bases and J gave up 1 base, with 11 bases separating them. CDR3 nucleotides: TGTGCCAGCAGCTCCCCAGGGGCGGCCAAAAACATTCAGTACTTC. Amino acids: CASSSPGAAKNIQYF. Supplemented by reference TRBV5-4 and TRBJ2-4, the full variable domain reads ETGVTQSPTHLIKTRGQQVTLRCSSQSGHNTVSWYQQALGQGPQFIFQYYREEENGRGNFPPRFSGLQFPNYSSELNVNALELDDSALYLCASSSPGAAKNIQYFGAGTRLSVL.

This clone was observed a handful of times. The genes are TRBV7-9 and TRBJ2-1; TRBD2 matches 7 bases. This CDR3 is built from 17 residues. Germline V gives CDR1 SEHNR, CDR2 FQNEAQ (reference sequence). With 5 bases clipped from V and 4 bases from J, the junction kept 14 bases outside the gene matches. This chain's CDR3 is CASSPKPLGGGYNEQFF. CDR3 DNA: TGTGCCAGCAGCCCCAAACCCCTTGGGGGGGGGTACAATGAGCAGTTCTTC.

This clone was seen a handful of times. The chain has TRBV15 and TRBJ2-2, with 8 positions matching TRBD1. The CDR3 is 15 residues long. Germline lookup yields CDR1 LNHNV and CDR2 YYDKDF (reference sequence). V gave up 5 bases and J gave up 4 bases; unmatched junction bases: 6. The CDR3 DNA reads TGTGCCACCAGCTCAGGGGGCGCGGGCACCGGGGAGCTGTTTTTT. Translated: CATSSGGAGTGELFF.

This clone was counted between two and nine times. The V gene is TRBV7-2, the J gene TRBJ2-1; D not resolved. The CDR3 is 11 residues long. In germline, CDR1 is SGHTA, CDR2 FQGNSA. V dropped 5 bases and J dropped 7 bases, with 6 bases sitting between them. CDR3 sequence reads: CASSRWNEQFF. In nucleotides, the CDR3 is TGTGCCAGCAGCCGGTGGAATGAGCAGTTCTTC. Filled out from reference TRBV7-2 and TRBJ2-1, the complete variable domain reads GAGVSQSPSNKVTEKGKDVELRCDPISGHTALYWYRQSLGQGLEFLIYFQGNSAPDKSGLPSDRFSAERTGGSVSTLTIQRTQQEDSAVYLCASSRWNEQFFGPGTRLTVL.

The CDR3 nucleotides are TGTGCCAGCAGTTCCGGACAGGGTACCTCCTACTTC. As protein: CASSSGQGTSYF. The chain recombines TRBV6-5 with TRBJ2-5, with 8 nucleotides matching TRBD1. The CDR3 loop spans 12 amino acids. V lost 4 bases to trimming and J lost 14 bases; unmatched junction nucleotides: 9. Germline loops: CDR1 MNHEY, CDR2 SVGAGI.

In its sample, this clone was seen a few times. The V gene is TRBV7-3, the J gene TRBJ2-5; D is undetermined. V was pared by 2 bases and J by 1 base, with 8 bases between. The length of the CDR3 is 14 residues. Germline CDR1 SGHTA, CDR2 FQGTGA. The DNA of the CDR3 is TGTGCCAGCAGCTTAGCGCCAGGCCAAGAGACCCAGTACTTC. Its protein product is CASSLAPGQETQYF.

This clone was seen a handful of times. The V call is TRBV11-2, the J call TRBJ2-3; D is unclear. Between the trimmed V and J ends, which lost 3 bases and 8 bases, there was a span of 15 bases. This CDR3 is built from 14 residues. Germline loops: CDR1 SGHAT, CDR2 FQNNGV. The CDR3 protein is CASSFLRGPVTQYF. In nucleotides, the CDR3 is TGTGCCAGCAGCTTTCTCCGAGGTCCGGTTACGCAGTATTTT.

This chain connects TRBV29-1 to TRBJ1-3; D is undetermined. Germline values: CDR1 SQVTM, CDR2 ANQGSEA. The germline V and J ends were trimmed by 7 bases and 6 bases, with 19 bases remaining between them. The length of the CDR3 is 14 residues. The CDR3, as DNA: TGCAGCGCCACAAACGGCCTAGGCATAAACACCATATATTTT. It yields the protein CSATNGLGINTIYF.

This clone has a handful of counts. The chain links TRBV6-1 to TRBJ2-2, with 12 bases fitting TRBD2. CDR3 length: 15 amino acids. V dropped 7 bases and J dropped 3; count of bases not matched to a gene: 3. Germline CDR1 MNHNS, CDR2 SASEGT. CDR3 amino acids: CASKRLAGDTGELFF. In nucleotides, the CDR3 is TGTGCCAGCAAACGACTAGCGGGGGACACCGGGGAGCTGTTTTTT.